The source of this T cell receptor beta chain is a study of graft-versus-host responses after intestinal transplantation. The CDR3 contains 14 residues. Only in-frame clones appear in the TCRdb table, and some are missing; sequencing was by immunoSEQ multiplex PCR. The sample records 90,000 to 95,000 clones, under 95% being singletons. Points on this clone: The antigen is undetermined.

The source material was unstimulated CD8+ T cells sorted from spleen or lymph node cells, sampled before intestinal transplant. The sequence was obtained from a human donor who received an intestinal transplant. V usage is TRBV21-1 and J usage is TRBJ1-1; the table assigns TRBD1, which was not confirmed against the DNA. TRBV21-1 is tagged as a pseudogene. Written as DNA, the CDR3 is TGTGCCAGCAGCTTCCAAGACAAGAACACTGAAGCTTTCTTT. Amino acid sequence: CASSFQDKNTEAFF.